Each of the 31 T cell receptor beta chains below was sequenced from the same sample in a study of beta chain features in type 1 diabetes. Study-wide results and limits: All four CD4+ subsets of Type 1 diabetes patients contained TCRB CDR3s that were moderately but significantly shorter.

The antigens for these receptors are not known. Reverse transcribing all isolated RNA meant expressed TCRB transcripts were sequenced. The table came from immunoSEQ multiplex PCR; TCRdb's copy has only in-frame clones and leaves some out. The data hold about 15,000 clones, with 69% observed a single time. Material: Tregs from blood. The source of these receptors is a man aged 25 to 45 with type 1 diabetes.

V gene TRBV5-4 combines with J gene TRBJ2-3; 8 bases map to TRBD2. Germline V gene data show CDR1 as SGHNT and CDR2 as YYREEE (reference sequence). The CDR3 has 15 residues. With 1 base clipped from V and 3 bases from J, the junction kept 4 bases outside the gene matches. The CDR3 loop is CASSLSQRGTDTQYF. For the CDR3, the DNA is TGTGCCAGCAGCTTGTCCCAGCGGGGGACAGATACGCAGTATTTT.

The rearrangement links TRBV6-4 to TRBJ2-3; D is perhaps TRBD2 (5 bases). CDR3 size: 15 residues. Germline CDR1 is MRHNA and CDR2 is SNTAGT. Trimming shortened V by 2 bases and J by 0 bases, and 9 bases separated the two germline ends. The CDR3 is CASSDDGGSTDTQYF. For the CDR3, the DNA is TGTGCCAGCAGTGACGACGGCGGGAGCACAGATACGCAGTATTTT.

The gene calls are TRBV11-1 and TRBJ2-3; 9 bases align to TRBD1. Germline-derived CDR1 and CDR2 are SGHAT and FQDESV (reference sequence). Trimming removed 5 bases from V and 3 bases from J; junction bases left unmatched: 6. The CDR3 runs to 15 residues. CDR3 protein: CASSRQGVVTDTQYF. The CDR3 coding sequence is TGTGCCAGCAGCCGACAGGGGGTCGTAACAGATACGCAGTATTTT. The variable domain in full, with the rest retrieved from reference TRBV11-1 and TRBJ2-3, is EAEVAQSPRYKITEKSQAVAFWCDPISGHATLYWYRQILGQGPELLVQFQDESVVDDSQLPKDRFSAERLKGVDSTLKIQPAELGDSAMYLCASSRQGVVTDTQYFGPGTRLTVL.

V and J are TRBV11-2 and TRBJ1-2; 9 bases fit TRBD1. CDR1 is SGHAT and CDR2 is FQNNGV in the germline V gene. The CDR3 extends over 14 amino acids. V dropped 1 base and J dropped 5; count of bases not matched to a gene: 2. In DNA, the CDR3 is TGTGCCAGCAGCTTAGGGGACAGGGCTTATGGCTACACCTTC. Translating it yields CASSLGDRAYGYTF.

V usage is TRBV11-2 and J usage is TRBJ1-1; 9 positions match TRBD1. The germline gives CDR1 SGHAT, CDR2 FQNNGV. The CDR3 extends over 15 amino acids. J was trimmed by 4 bases and V by 5 bases; bases with no gene match: 8. The CDR3 is CASSTRDRVGTEAFF. Written as DNA, the CDR3 is TGTGCCAGCAGCACCAGGGACAGGGTGGGCACTGAAGCTTTCTTT.

This clone was picked up a small number of times. This rearrangement joins TRBV7-2 to TRBJ1-1, with D maybe TRBD1 (6 bases). With 5 bases removed from V and 4 bases from J, the gap between germline ends came to 20 bases. Germline CDR1 SGHTA, CDR2 FQGNSA. CDR3 length: 16 residues. The CDR3 region has the DNA TGTGCCAGCAGCCGCGGGGGGGCTCTGATGGGCACTGAAGCTTTCTTT. Translation: CASSRGGALMGTEAFF. Looking up the rest from reference TRBV7-2 and TRBJ1-1 gives the full variable domain: GAGVSQSPSNKVTEKGKDVELRCDPISGHTALYWYRQSLGQGLEFLIYFQGNSAPDKSGLPSDRFSAERTGGSVSTLTIQRTQQEDSAVYLCASSRGGALMGTEAFFGQGTRLTVV.

The chain uses TRBV6-6 and TRBJ1-2, with TRBD1 identical over 9 bases. This CDR3 region has 13 residues. The V gene end was trimmed by 10 bases and the J gene end by 4 bases; junction bases not matched to a gene: 7. Per germline, CDR1 MNHNY and CDR2 SVGAGI (reference sequence). CDR3 in amino acids: CATQQGASYGYTF. The CDR3 DNA follows: TGTGCCACCCAACAGGGGGCCAGCTATGGCTACACCTTC.

The V gene is TRBV29-1, the J gene TRBJ2-5; TRBD1 agrees at 9 bases. The closer fit of TRBJ2-7 to the DNA end suggests the J call may be wrong. Per germline, CDR1 SQVTM and CDR2 ANQGSEA. CDR3 length: 13 residues. The CDR3 spells CSVVGQGLYEQYF. For the CDR3, the DNA is TGCAGCGTTGTTGGACAGGGGCTCTACGAGCAGTACTTC.

The chain uses TRBV9 and TRBJ2-5, with D tentatively TRBD2 (7 bases). This CDR3 spans 14 amino acids. Germline V gene lookup returns CDR1 SGDLS and CDR2 YYNGEE. With 4 bases removed from V and 5 bases from J, the gap between germline ends came to 15 bases. The CDR3 reads CASSFAQGGETQYF. The CDR3 DNA follows: TGTGCCAGCAGCTTCGCACAGGGAGGGGAGACCCAGTACTTC.

The J gene is TRBJ1-1, the V gene TRBV27; tentatively, D is TRBD1 (5 bases). Trimming removed 2 bases at V and 3 bases at J, with 10 bases between. CDR3 length: 14 residues. The V gene's germline CDR1 is MNHEY and CDR2 SMNVEV (reference sequence). The chain's CDR3 is CASSLLQGHTEAFF. CDR3 nucleotide sequence: TGTGCCAGCAGTTTACTGCAGGGTCACACTGAAGCTTTCTTT.

The chain uses TRBV25-1 and TRBJ1-5; D remains ambiguous. Germline CDR1 and CDR2: MGHDK and SYGVNS. The CDR3 runs 15 residues. Between the trimmed V and J ends, which lost 6 bases and 6 bases, there was a span of 18 bases. The CDR3 is CASRRRPTFVQPQHF. CDR3 sequence (DNA): TGTGCCAGCAGGCGGCGGCCTACCTTTGTTCAGCCCCAGCATTTT.

Worth noting for this clone: One junction end disagrees with the germline gene, perhaps due to a read error. The CDR3 loop is CSAGEAYGYTF. In DNA, the CDR3 is TGCAGTGCTGGAGAGGCCTATGGCTACACCTTC. The chain combines TRBV20-1 with TRBJ1-2; D not resolved. The CDR3 has 11 amino acids. Germline V gene sequence: CDR1 DFQATT, CDR2 SNEGSKA (reference sequence).

The rearrangement links TRBV9 to TRBJ1-1; the D gene is possibly TRBD1 (6 bases). Looked up from germline, CDR1 is SGDLS and CDR2 is YYNGEE. V lost 0 bases to trimming and J lost 6 bases, with 15 bases between them. The CDR3 extends over 15 amino acids. CDR3 nucleotides: TGTGCCAGCAGCGTAGCGCAGGGGCGGCAGGCTGAAGCTTTCTTT. Its translation is CASSVAQGRQAEAFF. The variable domain in full, with the rest retrieved from reference TRBV9 and TRBJ1-1, is DSGVTQTPKHLITATGQRVTLRCSPRSGDLSVYWYQQSLDQGLQFLIQYYNGEERAKGNILERFSAQQFPDLHSELNLSSLELGDSALYFCASSVAQGRQAEAFFGQGTRLTVV.

This clone was counted between two and nine times. The chain joins TRBV5-1 to TRBJ2-5; 14 bases are shared with TRBD2. CDR3 length equals 17 residues. V shed 4 bases and J 5 bases; nucleotides not matched to a gene: 10. Germline V CDR1 and CDR2: SGHRS, YFSETQ. For the CDR3, the DNA is TGCGCCAGCAGCACCCTGACTAGCGGGGGGGCGGAGGAGACCCAGTACTTC. Amino acids: CASSTLTSGGAEETQYF. The full variable domain, completed using reference TRBV5-1 and TRBJ2-5, is KAGVTQTPRYLIKTRGQQVTLSCSPISGHRSVSWYQQTPGQGLQFLFEYFSETQRNKGNFPGRFSGRQFSNSRSEMNVSTLELGDSALYLCASSTLTSGGAEETQYFGPGTRLLVL.

The chain joins TRBV7-2 to TRBJ2-2; 10 positions agree with TRBD2. V trimming: 5 bases; J trimming: 6 bases; junction bases outside the gene matches: 12. Germline CDR1 SGHTA, CDR2 FQGNSA. The CDR3 extends over 17 amino acids. The CDR3 DNA reads TGTGCCAGCAGCCATAGCCCCCTAGCGGGAGAATCCGGGGAGCTGTTTTTT. Translated, it gives CASSHSPLAGESGELFF.

The chain links TRBV4-2 to TRBJ2-3; 7 bases are a match to TRBD2. Germline V gives CDR1 LGHNA, CDR2 YNFKEQ. V was clipped by 0 bases and J by 6 bases; unmatched bases: 6. The CDR3 consists of 15 residues. The CDR3 DNA follows: TGTGCCAGCAGCCAAGATGTTGGGCGGGGGGATACGCAGTATTTT. Translated, it gives CASSQDVGRGDTQYF.

This chain uses TRBV13 with TRBJ2-2; 7 nucleotides match TRBD1. Germline V gene data show CDR1 as PRHDT and CDR2 as FYEKMQ (reference sequence). CDR3 length equals 15 residues. V trimming: 4 bases; J trimming: 3 bases; junction bases outside the gene matches: 5. The CDR3 spells CASSSGQIYTGELFF. CDR3 coding DNA: TGTGCCAGCAGCTCGGGACAGATCTACACCGGGGAGCTGTTTTTT.

The chain couples TRBV6-1 to TRBJ1-1; 9 bases are a match to TRBD1. CDR3 length: 14 amino acids. Germline CDR1 reads MNHNS; CDR2 reads SASEGT. Trimming at V came to 6 bases and at J to 5 bases, leaving 7 bases not matched to a gene. The CDR3 here is CASSLQGAGTEAFF. For the CDR3, the DNA is TGTGCCAGCAGCTTACAGGGGGCTGGGACTGAAGCTTTCTTT.

As to this clone: A read error may produce the germline difference seen at one junction end. V usage is TRBV27 and J usage is TRBJ2-7; 9 bases agree with TRBD1. CDR1 and CDR2 from the germline V gene are MNHEY and SMNVEV (reference sequence). There are 13 residues in the CDR3. The CDR3 loop reads CASRGTGTYEQYF. CDR3 in DNA: TGTGCGAGCAGGGGGACAGGGACCTACGAGCAGTACTTC.

The chain links TRBV5-4 to TRBJ1-6, with 7 bases that match TRBD1. Germline V gene sequence: CDR1 SGHNT, CDR2 YYREEE (reference sequence). This CDR3 is built from 17 residues. V shed 2 bases and J 4 bases; nucleotides not matched to a gene: 9. The CDR3 spells CASSLLEGAAYNSPLHF. The CDR3 DNA reads TGTGCCAGCAGCTTATTGGAGGGGGCGGCGTATAATTCACCCCTCCACTTT. The entire variable domain, with the rest obtained from reference TRBV5-4 and TRBJ1-6, is as follows: ETGVTQSPTHLIKTRGQQVTLRCSSQSGHNTVSWYQQALGQGPQFIFQYYREEENGRGNFPPRFSGLQFPNYSSELNVNALELDDSALYLCASSLLEGAAYNSPLHFGNGTRLTVT.

The CDR3, as DNA: TGTGCCAGCCGGGGACTAGCGGTCACCTACAATGAGCAGTTCTTC. Translation gives CASRGLAVTYNEQFF. The gene calls are TRBV2 and TRBJ2-1; 11 nucleotides agree with TRBD2. J lost 2 bases, V lost 8 bases, and 5 bases had no gene match. Germline assignment: CDR1 SNHLY and CDR2 FYNNEI. The CDR3 is made up of 15 amino acids.

This clone was detected a few times. This sequence joins TRBV5-1 and TRBJ2-2, with 9 bases lining up with TRBD1. J was trimmed by 0 bases and V by 3 bases; bases with no gene match: 12. CDR1 and CDR2 (germline): SGHRS, YFSETQ. The CDR3 length is 19 residues. This CDR3 reads CASSSRTGEGRANTGELFF. As DNA, the CDR3 is TGCGCCAGCAGCTCCCGGACAGGGGAGGGACGCGCGAACACCGGGGAGCTGTTTTTT. The entire variable domain, with the rest obtained from reference TRBV5-1 and TRBJ2-2, is as follows: KAGVTQTPRYLIKTRGQQVTLSCSPISGHRSVSWYQQTPGQGLQFLFEYFSETQRNKGNFPGRFSGRQFSNSRSEMNVSTLELGDSALYLCASSSRTGEGRANTGELFFGEGSRLTVL.

V gene TRBV29-1 combines with J gene TRBJ2-5; 10 bases are a match to TRBD1. V shed 6 bases and J 1 base; nucleotides not matched to a gene: 5. Germline V gives CDR1 SQVTM, CDR2 ANQGSEA. The CDR3 sequence is 14 residues long. In DNA form, the CDR3 reads TGCAGCGTCGGGACAGGGGTGGCCCAAGAGACCCAGTACTTC. Encoded protein: CSVGTGVAQETQYF.

The chain uses TRBV7-2 and TRBJ2-5, with TRBD2 identical over 13 bases. This CDR3 comprises 16 residues. The V gene end was trimmed by 1 base and the J gene end by 4 bases; junction bases not matched to a gene: 3. CDR1 and CDR2 (germline): SGHTA, FQGNSA. CDR3 protein: CASSLGLAGGGETQYF. DNA for the CDR3: TGTGCCAGCAGCTTAGGACTAGCGGGAGGAGGAGAGACCCAGTACTTC.

This clone was detected only a few times. This chain connects TRBV23-1 to TRBJ2-2; D is unresolved. TRBV23-1 is an open reading frame whose function is uncertain. V lost 0 bases and J 6 bases, leaving 8 bases between the germline ends. This CDR3 has 14 amino acids. Here the CDR3 DNA reads TGCGCCAGCAGTCAATCAGAAGAGTCCGGGGAGCTGTTTTTT. It encodes CASSQSEESGELFF.

CDR3 DNA sequence: TGTGCCAGCAGCCCCGGGACAGAAACCTACAATGAGCAGTTCTTC. Translating gives CASSPGTETYNEQFF. The rearrangement joins TRBV6-6 to TRBJ2-1, with TRBD1 identical over 7 bases. CDR3 size: 15 residues. CDR1 and CDR2 from the germline V gene are MNHNY and SVGAGI (reference sequence). Germline trimming cut 6 bases from V and 2 bases from J; bases unmatched to any gene: 7.

V gene TRBV27 combines with J gene TRBJ1-5, with TRBD1 as a possible D gene (5 bases). Trimming removed 8 bases at V and 2 bases at J, with 19 bases between. Germline V CDR1 and CDR2: MNHEY, SMNVEV (reference sequence). CDR3 length: 16 residues. The CDR3 sequence: CASLPTGGKRNQPQHF. The CDR3 DNA is TGTGCCAGCCTTCCAACGGGGGGAAAACGCAATCAGCCCCAGCATTTT.

CDR3 coding DNA: TGTGCCTGGAGAAAAGGACTTTTGAACACTGAAGCTTTCTTT. It yields the protein CAWRKGLLNTEAFF. This chain uses TRBV30 with TRBJ1-1; the D is unclear. This CDR3 has 14 residues. The V end lost 3 bases, the J end lost 0 bases, and 11 bases lay between the germline ends. CDR1 and CDR2 (germline): GTSNPN, SVGIG (reference sequence).

This clone has only a few counts. This sequence joins TRBV5-1 and TRBJ2-2; TRBD1 is a possible D gene (5 bases). Trimming took off 2 bases at V and 4 bases at J, with 6 bases between the two ends. Germline V gene data show CDR1 as SGHRS and CDR2 as YFSETQ. The CDR3 length is 13 residues. CDR3 in DNA: TGCGCCAGCAGCTTACAGGCCACCGGGGAGCTGTTTTTT. Translated, it gives CASSLQATGELFF.

V and J are TRBV5-1 and TRBJ2-1, with 12 bases aligning to TRBD2. V lost 5 bases, J lost 7 bases, and 4 bases stayed unmatched. Germline assignment: CDR1 SGHRS and CDR2 YFSETQ. The CDR3 is made up of 14 amino acids. The chain's CDR3 is CASRLAGGLNEQFF. In nucleotides, the CDR3 is TGCGCCAGCAGGCTAGCGGGGGGGCTTAATGAGCAGTTCTTC.

The CDR3 spells CASSPRQSNTEAFF. As DNA, the CDR3 is TGCGCCAGCAGCCCCAGACAGTCTAACACTGAAGCTTTCTTT. The gene calls are TRBV5-1 and TRBJ1-1; tentatively, D is TRBD1 (5 bases). Deletions cut 4 bases from V and 2 bases from J, with 12 bases between. Germline V gene sequence: CDR1 SGHRS, CDR2 YFSETQ. The CDR3 length is 14 residues.